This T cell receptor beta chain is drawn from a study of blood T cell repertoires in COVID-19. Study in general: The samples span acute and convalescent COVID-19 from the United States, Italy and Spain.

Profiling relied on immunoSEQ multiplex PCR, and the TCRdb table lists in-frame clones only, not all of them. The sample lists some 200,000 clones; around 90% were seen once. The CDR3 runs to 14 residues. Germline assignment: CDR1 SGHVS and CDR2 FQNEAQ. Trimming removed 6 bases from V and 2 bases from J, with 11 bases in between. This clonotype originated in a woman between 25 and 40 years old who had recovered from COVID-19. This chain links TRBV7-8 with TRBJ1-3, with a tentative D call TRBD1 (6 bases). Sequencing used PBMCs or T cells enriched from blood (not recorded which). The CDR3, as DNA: TGTGCCAGCAGAGGCAGGGGAGCTGGAAACACCATATATTTT. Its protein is CASRGRGAGNTIYF. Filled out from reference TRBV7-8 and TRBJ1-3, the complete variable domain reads GAGVSQSPRYKVAKRGQDVALRCDPISGHVSLFWYQQALGQGPEFLTYFQNEAQLDKSGLPSDRFFAERPEGSVSTLKIQRTQQEDSAVYLCASRGRGAGNTIYFGEGSWLTVV.